Reported below is one TCR beta chain. Its antigen is unidentified. Germline CDR1 is SGHTA and CDR2 is FQGNSA. The CDR3 is made up of 15 amino acids. The data were obtained in a study of T cells expressing NK-cell markers. Across the study: Of eight sequenced donors, seven were HCMV-seropositive and one HCMV-seronegative.

A 5'RACE template switching approach incorporating UMIs was used to make TCR beta cDNA. TCRdb re-analyzed the 5' RACE reads; it lists each CDR3 protein once, without DNA. This sample's table has 400,000 to 550,000 distinct CDR3 sequences. Findings and caveats of the study: These same clonotypes (in a few donors) also led the CD3+CD56-NKG2C+ fraction. A range of roughly 1.0-7.0% of CD8+ T cells consisted of dominant NKG2C+ clonotypes in several donors.

Sequenced: blood T cells: a sorted CD56 or NKG2C T cell subset, CD4+ or CD8+ T cells, or bulk PBMC T cells (not recorded which). The TCR was taken from a woman between 18 and 70 years old in good health. This chain connects TRBV7-2 to TRBJ2-1; TCRdb's D gene call, TRBD1, goes unchecked for lack of DNA. The CDR3: CASSLYQGARNEQFF.